Given below is one T cell receptor (beta chain) in context. The target antigen is unknown. This entry is derived from a study of T cell responses to AZD1222 COVID-19 vaccine. Study outcomes and limitations: In a largely white British group with more females than males, clonal diversity was possibly underestimated. Epitopes outside B.1.351 and B.1.1.7 mutated regions reportedly drew nearly half of spike TCRs. Repertoire sampling happened only post peak T cell response.

Trimming removed 0 bases from V and 7 bases from J; junction bases left unmatched: 4. The CDR3 consists of 15 residues. Per the germline V gene, CDR1 is LGHNA and CDR2 is YNFKEQ. Measured with immunoSEQ multiplex PCR; TCRdb has only the in-frame clones, and not every one. This table holds 140,000 to 150,000 clones, approximately 85% found once. This chain joins TRBV4-2 and TRBJ2-1, with 9 bases aligning to TRBD1. The sequencing used peripheral blood, collected on day 0 of AZD1222 vaccination. The TCR sequence derives from an adult in good health. Here the CDR3 reads CASSQDADRGNEQFF. For the CDR3, the DNA is TGTGCCAGCAGCCAAGATGCGGACAGGGGTAATGAGCAGTTCTTC.